A selection of T cell receptor beta chains follows, all from one sample in a study of cytomegalovirus exposure and HLA in healthy donors. Clones were read by immunoSEQ multiplex PCR, and TCRdb kept only the in-frame ones, dropping some. Among about 120,000 clones listed, roughly 80% were seen once. The specimen was PBMCs. The receptors here all came from a man aged 30-40 years in good health and CMV-seronegative. Each CDR3 is given with its conserved first and last residue. Each record gives: J gene, clone size, D gene, V gene, CDR3 protein, CDR3 DNA. A D gene is named only where the DNA matches it firmly. Size values are once, few and many counts, or a class for expanded clones, and some rows have none.

TRBJ2-2 . . TRBV6-5 CASSDGGEIGELFF TGTGCCAGCAGCGACGGAGGGGAAATCGGGGAGCTGTTTTTT
TRBJ1-5 . . TRBV6-6 CASILEGPWSNQPQHF TGTGCCAGCATCCTAGAGGGTCCGTGGAGCAATCAGCCCCAGCATTTT
TRBJ1-5 few TRBD1 TRBV10-3 CAASRDSLVQPQHF TGTGCCGCCAGCCGGGACAGCCTTGTACAGCCCCAGCATTTT
TRBJ2-2 . . TRBV4-1 CASSQEGRGGELFF TGCGCCAGCAGCCAAGAAGGAAGAGGCGGGGAGCTGTTTTTT
TRBJ2-1 few . TRBV4-2 CASSQLTARMDNEQFF TGTGCCAGCAGCCAACTGACAGCAAGGATGGACAATGAGCAGTTCTTC
TRBJ1-1 . . TRBV4-3 CASSQDHQGGTEAFF TGCGCCAGCAGCCAAGATCACCAGGGCGGCACTGAAGCTTTCTTT
TRBJ2-3 . . TRBV6-5 CASTRDSTDTQYF TGTGCCAGCACACGGGATAGCACAGATACGCAGTATTTT
TRBJ2-2 . TRBD2 TRBV7-9 CSSSFGAGGGAGELFF TGTTCCAGCAGCTTCGGCGCGGGAGGGGGGGCCGGGGAGCTGTTTTTT
TRBJ2-7 . TRBD1 TRBV4-1 CASSKGLTGGRGEQYF TGCGCCAGCAGCAAGGGGTTGACAGGGGGCCGGGGTGAGCAGTACTTC
TRBJ2-3 few TRBD2 TRBV7-2 CASSLERGGTDTQYF TGTGCCAGCAGCTTAGAGCGGGGGGGCACAGATACGCAGTATTTT
TRBJ2-7 . . TRBV28 CASSLPGVIHEQYF TGTGCCAGCAGTTTACCTGGAGTGATCCACGAGCAGTACTTC